One TCR beta chain is described in this entry. The junction departs from germline at one end; a sequencing error may be responsible. Profiling relied on immunoSEQ multiplex PCR, and the TCRdb table lists in-frame clones only, not all of them. The sample consists of over 5,500 clones, around 80% of them appearing once. This entry is derived from a study of somatic mutations in cytotoxic T cells in rheumatoid arthritis. Looked up from germline, CDR1 is SGHRS and CDR2 is YFSETQ. This CDR3 spans 14 amino acids. Sequenced material: CD8+ T cells sorted from blood. The rearrangement uses TRBV5-1 and TRBJ1-2, with D perhaps matching TRBD1 (5 bases). The TCR was taken from an adult with rheumatoid arthritis. The CDR3 DNA reads as TGCGCCAGCAGTTTGGGGTCAGGGCTCGATGGCTACACCTTC. The encoded protein is CASSLGSGLDGYTF.